The 2 T cell receptor beta chains below all came from one sample that was sequenced in a study of shared clonotypes between healthy human individuals. Method: immunoSEQ multiplex PCR; TCRdb's copy keeps in-frame clones and lacks some. The data contain some 2,400,000 clones, around 95% of them singletons. The material sequenced was naive CD4+ T cells sorted from blood. Sample subset: CD45RA+ positively selected. These receptors originate from a man between 18 and 35 years old in good health.

V is TRBV30 and J is TRBJ2-7, with TRBD1 matching 7 bases. Unmatched junction bases numbered 10, after V lost 4 bases and J lost 1 base. Germline CDR1 reads GTSNPN; CDR2 reads SVGIG (reference sequence). The CDR3 runs to 15 residues. The CDR3 nucleotides are TGTGCCTGGACATTCCCGGGACAGCATTCCTACGAGCAGTACTTC. The encoded protein is CAWTFPGQHSYEQYF.

This chain links TRBV6-5 with TRBJ2-7; 8 positions match TRBD2. CDR1 MNHEY and CDR2 SVGAGI come from the germline V gene. CDR3 length equals 15 residues. With V trimmed by 0 bases and J by 7 bases, 8 bases remained unmatched. The CDR3 sequence is CASSYSIRAGGEQYF. For the CDR3, the DNA is TGTGCCAGCAGTTACTCGATACGGGCGGGGGGAGAGCAGTACTTC.